This T cell receptor beta chain was documented in a study of cytomegalovirus exposure and HLA in healthy donors. Study outcomes and limitations: Researchers reported from a later analysis that most CMV-associated TCR beta chains appeared HLA-restricted.

A word on this clone: What it binds is not known.

Researchers ran the PCR with 60 Vbeta and 13 Jbeta primers. Sequencing used immunoSEQ multiplex PCR; TCRdb keeps in-frame clones, though not all of them. The data show 95,000 to 150,000 clones, around 69% seen once. Germline loops: CDR1 SGHVS, CDR2 FQNEAQ. V was pared by 5 bases and J by 6 bases, with 14 bases of the junction left unmatched. The CDR3 is made up of 16 amino acids. Material: PBMCs. This clonotype was sampled from a woman between 40 and 55 years old in good health and CMV-seropositive. The chain employs TRBV7-8 and TRBJ1-1; 8 nucleotides match TRBD1. CDR3 in DNA: TGTGCCAGCAGCCAAGGGATGGGCAGGGGGCGATCTGAAGCTTTCTTT. Translated: CASSQGMGRGRSEAFF.